What follows are 30 T cell receptor beta chains derived from one specimen sequenced in a study of T-cell reconstitution after alpha-beta-depleted transplantation in children (dated by TCRdb to between 2015 and 2016). Library generation was performed with PCR. TCRdb shows the sequencer as Illumina HiSeq 2500. Molecular barcoding was employed in the preparation of TCR libraries, with unique molecular identifiers being used to normalize TCRbeta repertoire quantification. TCRdb applied fastp at Q25 and MiXCR to the public reads, then kept only in-frame beta chains. Each record represents a unique CDR3 protein, reported with the most common genes and DNA among its rows. This sample has some 600,000 distinct CDR3 sequences in its table, and 10% to 15% of those were observed once. In total, the top ten clones hold over 2% of the sample. In the paper's terms, the treatment or condition label means: allogeneic hematopoietic cell transplantation with graft depleted of TCRalphabeta T cells and CD19 B cells.

The sample consisted of PBMCs, mostly from graft donor cells, taken 360 days after TCRalphabeta/CD19-depleted stem cell transplant. These receptors were collected from a male patient younger than 18 who had a stem cell transplant for acute myeloid leukemia, so the T cells may come from the graft donor.

This clonotype was seen at least ten times. This chain joins TRBV12-3 or TRBV12-4 and TRBJ1-4; D not certain. V dropped 1 base and J dropped 3 bases, with 9 bases sitting between them. The CDR3 has 15 amino acids. The DNA of the CDR3 is TGTGCCAGCAGTTTAGGGGTCTCCGCTAATGAAAAACTGTTTTTT. It is translated as CASSLGVSANEKLFF.

This clonotype has more than one count but fewer than ten. J is TRBJ2-5 and V is TRBV29-1; tentative D call: TRBD2 (6 bases). The germline CDR1 and CDR2 sequences are SQVTM and ANQGSEA. V was trimmed by 2 bases and J by 2 bases, leaving 12 bases between them. The CDR3 runs 14 residues. The CDR3 loop is CSVEFWTTQETQYF. For the CDR3, the DNA is TGCAGCGTTGAATTCTGGACTACACAAGAGACCCAGTACTTC. Filled out from reference TRBV29-1 and TRBJ2-5, the complete variable domain reads SAVISQKPSRDICQRGTSLTIQCQVDSQVTMMFWYRQQPGQSLTLIATANQGSEATYESGFVIDKFPISRPNLTFSTLTVSNMSPEDSSIYLCSVEFWTTQETQYFGPGTRLLVL.

This clonotype was recorded a few times. The J gene is TRBJ2-1, the V gene TRBV4-2, with TRBD2 matching over 8 bases. J lost 2 bases, V lost 0 bases, and 12 bases had no gene match. The CDR3 contains 19 residues. Per germline, CDR1 LGHNA and CDR2 YNFKEQ. This CDR3 reads CASSQDLFPGLGTYNEQFF. CDR3 coding DNA: TGTGCCAGCAGCCAAGACCTTTTTCCGGGACTAGGGACCTACAATGAGCAGTTCTTC.

This clonotype was counted many times. The J gene is TRBJ2-1, the V gene TRBV28, with 13 bases fitting TRBD2. With V trimmed by 4 bases and J by 7 bases, 7 bases remained unmatched. Germline CDR1 is MDHEN and CDR2 is SYDVKM. The CDR3 sequence is 16 residues long. The CDR3 DNA reads as TGTGCCAGCAGTTCGAGACTAGCGGGAGGCCGGAATGAGCAGTTCTTC. It codes for CASSSRLAGGRNEQFF.

A few counts support this clonotype. The chain uses TRBV29-1 and TRBJ2-7; D ambiguous. V lost 4 bases and J lost 3, with 10 bases in between. This CDR3 region has 12 residues. In germline, CDR1 is SQVTM, CDR2 ANQGSEA. The CDR3 sequence is CSVVSLNYEQYF. CDR3 DNA sequence: TGCAGCGTTGTGTCCCTTAACTACGAGCAGTACTTC.

There are many counts of this clonotype. The V and J genes are TRBV27 and TRBJ2-2; D remains unclear. The germline V gene encodes CDR1 MNHEY and CDR2 SMNVEV (reference sequence). The V end was cut by 1 base, the J end by 4 bases, with 16 bases between. The CDR3 contains 17 residues. This chain's CDR3 is CASSLFSPDVITGELFF. The CDR3 nucleotides read TGTGCCAGCAGTTTATTCTCCCCGGACGTTATCACCGGGGAGCTGTTTTTT.

This clonotype was counted ten times or more. The rearrangement uses TRBV4-2 and TRBJ2-7; 11 nucleotides match TRBD1. CDR3 length: 15 amino acids. V lost 0 bases and J lost 5; bases outside the gene matches: 3. The germline gives CDR1 LGHNA, CDR2 YNFKEQ. The CDR3 nucleotides are TGTGCCAGCAGCCAAGAGGACAGGGGGCAAAACGAGCAGTACTTC. It translates to CASSQEDRGQNEQYF.

This clonotype was recorded a few times. This chain connects TRBV20-1 to TRBJ2-1; TRBD2 matches 8 bases. Per germline, CDR1 DFQATT and CDR2 SNEGSKA (reference sequence). The CDR3 has 14 amino acids. The ends lost 3 bases at V and 9 bases at J; junction bases unmatched: 10. The CDR3 region has the DNA TGCAGTGCTAGCCCGGGGGGGAGGGTCACTGAGCAGTTCTTC. Amino acid sequence: CSASPGGRVTEQFF.

This clonotype was found a few times. The rearrangement joins TRBV24-1 to TRBJ2-2, with no clear D. This CDR3 is built from 15 residues. The V and J ends lost 0 bases and 2 bases respectively, with 6 bases between them. CDR1 and CDR2 from the germline V gene are KGHDR and SFDVKD. The chain's CDR3 is CATSDLPPNTGELFF. As DNA, the CDR3 is TGTGCCACCAGTGATTTGCCCCCAAACACCGGGGAGCTGTTTTTT.

The sample holds a few counts of this clonotype. This sequence joins TRBV4-3 and TRBJ2-2, with D perhaps matching TRBD1 (5 bases). Germline CDR1 is LGHNA and CDR2 is YSLEER. Trimming took off 4 bases at V and 2 bases at J, with 11 bases between the two ends. The CDR3 consists of 15 residues. The CDR3 sequence: CASSPMTENTGELFF. As DNA, the CDR3 is TGCGCCAGCAGCCCCATGACAGAAAACACCGGGGAGCTGTTTTTT.

This clonotype occurred a few times. The J gene is TRBJ2-2, the V gene TRBV29-1; no definite D call. Trimming shortened V by 7 bases and J by 7 bases, and 16 bases separated the two germline ends. The CDR3 runs 13 residues. Per germline, CDR1 SQVTM and CDR2 ANQGSEA. CDR3 residues: CSAHAAPDGELFF. The CDR3 DNA reads as TGCAGCGCCCATGCGGCTCCCGACGGGGAGCTGTTTTTT.

This clonotype occurred a few times. This chain uses TRBV14 with TRBJ2-2, with D uncertain. This CDR3 is built from 15 residues. The germline CDR1 and CDR2 sequences are SGHDN and FVKESK. The germline V and J ends were trimmed by 2 bases and 1 base, with 8 bases remaining between them. CDR3 sequence: CASSQRTLNTGELFF. The CDR3 nucleotides read TGTGCCAGCAGCCAAAGGACCCTGAACACCGGGGAGCTGTTTTTT.

The chain uses TRBV30 and TRBJ2-1; D may be TRBD2 (6 bases). Trimming removed 5 bases from V and 2 bases from J, with 16 bases in between. The CDR3 runs to 15 residues. Germline V lookup: CDR1 GTSNPN, CDR2 SVGIG (reference sequence). CDR3 sequence: CAWGDGSATYNEQFF. In nucleotides, the CDR3 is TGTGCCTGGGGCGACGGGAGCGCTACCTACAATGAGCAGTTCTTC.

This clonotype came up many times. The rearrangement uses TRBV6-2 or TRBV6-3 and TRBJ1-5; no clear D gene. The CDR3 runs to 13 residues. V was shortened by 4 bases and J by 0 bases, with 4 bases between the two germline ends. Germline V CDR1 and CDR2: MNHEY, SVGEGT. This CDR3 is CASSSNSNQPQHF. The DNA for the CDR3 is TGTGCCAGCAGTTCAAATAGCAATCAGCCCCAGCATTTT.

CDR3 in DNA: TGTGCCAGCAGTTTAGGTGCTGGGACCCAGTACTTC. Its translation is CASSLGAGTQYF. V gene TRBV27 combines with J gene TRBJ2-5, with unresolved D. The germline CDR1 and CDR2 sequences are MNHEY and SMNVEV (reference sequence). V shed 2 bases and J shed 7 bases, with 8 bases lying between them. This CDR3 contains 12 residues.

CDR3 DNA: TGTGCCAGCAGTTTATCGGCCTCCCCCCGACTAGTCCCTAAAAGTCTTAAGTTCTTC. This translates into CASSLSASPRLVPKSLKFF. The chain combines TRBV28 with TRBJ2-1, with D perhaps matching TRBD2 (6 bases). V gave up 1 base and J gave up 14 bases, with 33 bases separating them. The CDR3 is 19 amino acids. The germline CDR1 and CDR2 sequences are MDHEN and SYDVKM.

Only a few counts were recorded for this clonotype. The V and J genes are TRBV7-9 and TRBJ2-7, with D tentatively TRBD1 or TRBD2 (5 bases each). V was trimmed by 4 bases and J by 2 bases, leaving 21 bases between them. The germline gives CDR1 SEHNR, CDR2 FQNEAQ (reference sequence). There are 17 residues in the CDR3. CDR3: CASSSASRGGTAYEQYF. The CDR3 bases are TGTGCCAGCAGCTCCGCATCGAGGGGTGGGACGGCCTACGAGCAGTACTTC.

This sequence joins TRBV20-1 and TRBJ2-3; D uncertain. The ends were cut back, 1 base at V and 2 bases at J, with 13 bases in the middle. CDR3 length: 15 amino acids. Germline V lookup: CDR1 DFQATT, CDR2 SNEGSKA (reference sequence). The CDR3 spells CSARVPGRATDTQYF. The CDR3 DNA is TGCAGTGCTAGAGTACCCGGACGGGCCACAGATACGCAGTATTTT.

The V call is TRBV7-8, the J call TRBJ2-7; D uncertain. This CDR3 has 16 residues. Trimming removed 4 bases from V and 2 bases from J, with 18 bases in between. Germline CDR1 reads SGHVS; CDR2 reads FQNEAQ. The CDR3 DNA reads as TGTGCCAGCAGCTCAGTTCAAGAAGAGACGACCTACGAGCAGTACTTC. Its translation: CASSSVQEETTYEQYF.

The rearrangement uses TRBV7-6 and TRBJ2-4; D not resolved. This CDR3 comprises 15 residues. Between the trimmed V and J ends, which lost 2 bases and 7 bases, there was a span of 15 bases. Germline V gives CDR1 SGHVS, CDR2 FNYEAQ. CDR3 amino acids: CASSLTIAGENIQYF. Written as DNA, the CDR3 is TGTGCCAGCAGCTTAACAATCGCAGGAGAGAACATTCAGTACTTC.

This clonotype was counted between two and nine times. One end of the junction is discordant with germline, which a read error may explain. The chain uses TRBV25-1 and TRBJ2-1; 8 bases align to TRBD1. Germline CDR1 MGHDK, CDR2 SYGVNS. The CDR3 has 15 residues. The chain's CDR3 is CASSERRTGYTEQFF. The DNA for the CDR3 is TGTGCCAGCAGTGAAAGACGGACAGGGTACACTGAGCAGTTCTTC. Combining the CDR3 with reference TRBV25-1 and TRBJ2-1 gives the whole variable domain EADIYQTPRYLVIGTGKKITLECSQTMGHDKMYWYQQDPGMELHLIHYSYGVNSTEKGDLSSESTVSRIRTEHFPLTLESARPSHTSQYLCASSERRTGYTEQFFGPGTRLTVL.

The J gene is TRBJ2-1, the V gene TRBV11-1; 8 positions agree with TRBD2. Trimming at V came to 1 base and at J to 10 bases, leaving 12 bases not matched to a gene. CDR1 SGHAT and CDR2 FQDESV come from the germline V gene (reference sequence). CDR3 length equals 16 residues. CDR3 sequence reads: CASSLGAGDAAGEQFF. The CDR3 DNA is TGTGCCAGCAGCTTAGGAGCGGGAGATGCGGCCGGGGAGCAGTTCTTC.

The chain combines TRBV6-2 or TRBV6-3 with TRBJ2-2; D is ambiguous. The CDR3 runs 12 residues. Germline V CDR1 and CDR2: MNHEY, SVGEGT. Deletions cut 7 bases from V and 12 bases from J, with 15 bases between. DNA for the CDR3: TGTGCCAGCACTGACCATCCCGCTCAGCTGTTTTTT. It is translated as CASTDHPAQLFF.

The gene calls are TRBV2 and TRBJ1-1; D unclear. This CDR3 has 12 residues. CDR1 is SNHLY, CDR2 FYNNEI, per germline. Trimming shortened V by 5 bases and J by 2 bases, and 6 bases separated the two germline ends. CDR3 coding DNA: TGTGCCAGCAGTCAGATAAACACTGAAGCTTTCTTT. Translating it yields CASSQINTEAFF.

This chain links TRBV29-1 with TRBJ2-3; D is undetermined. The CDR3 spans 14 residues. Per the germline V gene, CDR1 is SQVTM and CDR2 is ANQGSEA. The V gene lost 4 bases and the J gene lost 0 bases, with 11 bases spanning the gap. CDR3 loop: CSVGVGSSTDTQYF. In DNA, the CDR3 is TGCAGCGTTGGGGTAGGCTCAAGCACAGATACGCAGTATTTT.

This clonotype was detected ten times or more. This CDR3 is CASKSAAGSTYNEQFF. The CDR3 DNA is TGTGCCAGCAAATCCGCAGCGGGTTCCACCTACAATGAGCAGTTCTTC. V is TRBV12-3 or TRBV12-4 and J is TRBJ2-1, with D possibly matching TRBD2 (6 bases). Trimming left V 7 bases short and J 2 bases short, with 18 bases between. The CDR3 loop spans 16 amino acids.

The genes are TRBV24-1 and TRBJ2-1; TRBD1 matches 7 bases. Germline V gene lookup returns CDR1 KGHDR and CDR2 SFDVKD. J was trimmed by 10 bases and V by 1 base; bases with no gene match: 12. CDR3 length: 16 residues. The CDR3 here is CATSDFGLQGFSEQFF. The CDR3 DNA sequence: TGTGCCACCAGTGATTTTGGCTTACAGGGGTTCTCCGAGCAGTTCTTC.

The DNA for the CDR3 is TGTGCCAGCAGCTCCGGGACAGGACAAACAACTAATGAAAAACTGTTTTTT. Its translation: CASSSGTGQTTNEKLFF. The chain couples TRBV11-1 to TRBJ1-4, with 8 bases that match TRBD1. CDR3 length: 17 residues. The V gene end was trimmed by 4 bases and the J gene end by 0 bases; junction bases not matched to a gene: 7. Germline V CDR1 and CDR2: SGHAT, FQDESV (reference sequence).

V is TRBV12-3 or TRBV12-4 and J is TRBJ2-7; no firm D call. The CDR3 spans 14 residues. V was pared by 3 bases and J by 6 bases, with 15 bases between. The CDR3 spells CASSFISPMSEQYF. CDR3 sequence (DNA): TGTGCCAGCAGTTTTATCTCCCCAATGAGCGAGCAGTACTTC.

This clonotype was recorded a few times. V gene TRBV7-3 combines with J gene TRBJ2-3, with 13 nucleotides matching TRBD2. CDR3 length: 17 residues. The junction had 6 bases not matched to a gene; V was cut back by 2 bases and J by 4 bases. Looked up from germline, CDR1 is SGHTA and CDR2 is FQGTGA. The CDR3 region has the DNA TGTGCCAGCAGCTTACCCGGGACTAGCGGGATCCCAGATACGCAGTATTTT. Protein sequence: CASSLPGTSGIPDTQYF.